The 14 T cell receptor beta chains given below trace back to one sample, sequenced in a study of blood T cell repertoires in COVID-19 (TCRdb year 2020). Libraries were prepared through the immunoSEQ multiplex PCR assay. This is the immuneACCESS table as TCRdb keeps it, with only in-frame sequences that have V and J called. A part of the clones is gone; compared with another copy, unresolved V genes explain less than half, and the rest is unexplained. In this sample the table shows some 40,000 clones, approximately 80% of which occur a single time. The ten biggest clones cover 19% of the sample. Source material: peripheral blood. The receptors were gathered from an older man with acute or convalescent COVID-19.

This clone was observed once. CDR3 in amino acids: CASSLGFAGGETQYF. CDR3 bases: TGTGCCAGCAGCTTAGGTTTTGCGGGGGGAGAGACCCAGTACTTC. This chain links TRBV7-8 with TRBJ2-5; 8 positions match TRBD2. This CDR3 contains 15 residues. CDR1 SGHVS and CDR2 FQNEAQ come from the germline V gene. With V trimmed by 1 base and J by 4 bases, 5 bases remained unmatched.

This clone was seen a handful of times. The V call is TRBV28, the J call TRBJ1-1, with 7 bases fitting TRBD1. CDR1 and CDR2 (germline): MDHEN, SYDVKM. Germline trimming cut 4 bases from V and 6 bases from J; bases unmatched to any gene: 5. The CDR3 runs to 13 residues. DNA for the CDR3: TGTGCCAGCAGTTGGGACAGTCGCTCTGAAGCTTTCTTT. Protein sequence: CASSWDSRSEAFF.

V usage is TRBV28 and J usage is TRBJ2-5, with a possible D match to TRBD2 (6 bases). This CDR3 is 15 amino acids long. Germline V gene sequence: CDR1 MDHEN, CDR2 SYDVKM. V lost 4 bases and J 0 bases, leaving 12 bases between the germline ends. CDR3 sequence: CASSSRGTYQETQYF. The CDR3 DNA follows: TGTGCCAGCAGTTCCCGCGGGACTTACCAAGAGACCCAGTACTTC.

This chain uses TRBV6-5 with TRBJ2-4; 7 bases agree with TRBD1. Germline V gives CDR1 MNHEY, CDR2 SVGAGI. The CDR3 consists of 15 residues. V trimming: 4 bases; J trimming: 2 bases; junction bases outside the gene matches: 5. The CDR3 nucleotides read TGTGCCAGCAGTTCGAACAGGGGAACCAAAAACATTCAGTACTTC. This encodes CASSSNRGTKNIQYF.

The chain combines TRBV9 with TRBJ2-1; D is unclear. Trimming stripped 4 bases from V and 0 bases from J, with 11 bases between. Looked up from germline, CDR1 is SGDLS and CDR2 is YYNGEE. The CDR3 sequence is 15 residues long. CDR3 DNA sequence: TGTGCCAGCAGCAGTCTCACGAGCTCCTACAATGAGCAGTTCTTC. Its protein is CASSSLTSSYNEQFF.

The CDR3 loop is CASSQGQLVGNTIYF. As DNA, the CDR3 is TGTGCCAGCAGCCAAGGACAGCTTGTCGGAAACACCATATATTTT. V and J are TRBV14 and TRBJ1-3; maybe TRBD1 (5 bases). There are 15 residues in the CDR3. Germline lookup yields CDR1 SGHDN and CDR2 FVKESK. Trimming shortened V by 1 base and J by 4 bases, and 11 bases separated the two germline ends.

The chain couples TRBV6-5 to TRBJ1-1, with 7 nucleotides matching TRBD1. Per germline, CDR1 MNHEY and CDR2 SVGAGI. The CDR3 sequence is 13 residues long. J gave up 5 bases and V 6 bases, and 6 bases lay outside the gene matches. CDR3 in DNA: TGTGCCAGCAGGACTGACAGGGTAACTGAAGCTTTCTTT. This encodes CASRTDRVTEAFF.

This clone has just a few counts. The gene calls are TRBV19 and TRBJ1-2; 10 nucleotides line up with TRBD1. After removal of 8 bases from V and 4 bases from J, the junction contained 7 bases not matched to a gene. The CDR3 is 14 residues long. Germline loops: CDR1 LNHDA, CDR2 SQIVND (reference sequence). Written as DNA, the CDR3 is TGTGCCAGTCGGACAGGGGGATCCGGCTATGGCTACACCTTC. As protein: CASRTGGSGYGYTF.

The chain employs TRBV7-2 and TRBJ1-1, with D possibly matching TRBD1 (5 bases). Germline-derived CDR1 and CDR2 are SGHTA and FQGNSA. The ends were cut back, 8 bases at V and 4 bases at J, with 8 bases in the middle. The CDR3 runs 11 residues. The CDR3 protein is CASGGSTEAFF. In DNA form, the CDR3 reads TGTGCCAGCGGGGGGTCCACTGAAGCTTTCTTT.

This rearrangement joins TRBV7-9 to TRBJ2-4; D unclear. Germline V gene lookup returns CDR1 SEHNR and CDR2 FQNEAQ (reference sequence). V was shortened by 3 bases and J by 0 bases, with 12 bases between the two germline ends. This CDR3 has 16 amino acids. CDR3 amino acids: CASSLLQILAKNIQYF. CDR3 nucleotides: TGTGCCAGCAGCTTGTTACAGATTTTAGCCAAAAACATTCAGTACTTC.

The J gene is TRBJ1-3, the V gene TRBV7-2; 8 bases agree with TRBD1. Germline V gene lookup returns CDR1 SGHTA and CDR2 FQGNSA. The CDR3 runs to 15 residues. V shed 5 bases and J 0 bases; nucleotides not matched to a gene: 3. CDR3 residues: CASSVDRGSGNTIYF. In DNA, the CDR3 is TGTGCCAGCAGCGTAGACAGGGGCTCTGGAAACACCATATATTTT.

The chain uses TRBV6-6 and TRBJ2-1, with TRBD2 as a possible D gene (6 bases). Germline V lookup: CDR1 MNHNY, CDR2 SVGAGI (reference sequence). Trimming left V 5 bases short and J 0 bases short, with 11 bases between. The CDR3 spans 15 residues. CDR3 bases: TGTGCCAGCAGTGACCCCGGGAGCTCCTACAATGAGCAGTTCTTC. Residues: CASSDPGSSYNEQFF.

V and J are TRBV29-1 and TRBJ2-1; 12 nucleotides align to TRBD2. After removal of 7 bases from V and 5 bases from J, the junction contained 3 bases not matched to a gene. This CDR3 contains 13 residues. The germline V gene encodes CDR1 SQVTM and CDR2 ANQGSEA. The CDR3 bases are TGCAGCGGCCGGACTAGCGGGGACAATGAGCAGTTCTTC. Translating gives CSGRTSGDNEQFF.

The chain uses TRBV27 and TRBJ1-6; possible D gene TRBD1, 6 bases. V was pared by 0 bases and J by 7 bases, with 7 bases between. The CDR3 runs to 14 residues. Per germline, CDR1 MNHEY and CDR2 SMNVEV (reference sequence). The CDR3 loop is CASSLSTGNSPLHF. The CDR3 bases are TGTGCCAGCAGTTTATCTACAGGGAATTCACCCCTCCACTTT.